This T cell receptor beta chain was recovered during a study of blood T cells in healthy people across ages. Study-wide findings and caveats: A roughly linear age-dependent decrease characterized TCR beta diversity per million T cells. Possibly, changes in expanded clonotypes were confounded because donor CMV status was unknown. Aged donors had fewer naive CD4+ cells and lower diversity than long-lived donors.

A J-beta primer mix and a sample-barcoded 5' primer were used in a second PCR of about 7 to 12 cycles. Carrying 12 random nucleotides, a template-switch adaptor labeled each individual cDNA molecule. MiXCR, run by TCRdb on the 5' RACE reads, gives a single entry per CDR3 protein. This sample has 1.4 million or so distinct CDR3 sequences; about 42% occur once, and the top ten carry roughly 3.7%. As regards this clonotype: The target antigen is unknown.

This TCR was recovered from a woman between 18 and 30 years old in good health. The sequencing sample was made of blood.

CDR3 amino acids: CASSSPGQGDGYTF. In DNA form, the CDR3 reads TGTGCCAGCAGTTCTCCGGGACAGGGCGATGGCTACACCTTC. The chain carries TRBV7-9 and TRBJ1-2; 9 bases match TRBD1. Trimming cost V 6 bases and J 6 bases; bases outside gene matches: 8. The CDR3 runs 14 residues. The germline V gene has CDR1 SEHNR and CDR2 FQNEAQ (reference sequence).